This T cell receptor (beta chain) comes out of a study of human T cells and chemical hapten exposure. The CDR3 covers 16 residues. CDR1 and CDR2 from the germline V gene are SEHNR and FQNEAQ (reference sequence). V trimming: 3 bases; J trimming: 5 bases; junction bases outside the gene matches: 12. Each CDR3 protein gets one entry after TCRdb re-called the RACE reads with MiXCR. The sample consists of 380,000 or so distinct CDR3 sequences, approximately 5.8% of them appearing once. Time point indicated: pre-sensitization, week 0. Sample treatment: therapeutic diphenylcyclopropenone sensitization with weekly scalp DPC. This clonotype was counted many times.

The sample here was whole blood, taken in connection with sensitization to the hapten diphenylcyclopropenone (DPC). This receptor was obtained from a woman under 30 with alopecia areata. Some clones in this sample may be carry-over from other donors' samples. This rearrangement joins TRBV7-9 to TRBJ2-5; 7 bases map to TRBD2. The CDR3 sequence is CASSLAAGSKGETQYF. CDR3 in DNA: TGTGCCAGCAGCTTGGCAGCGGGGTCTAAGGGGGAGACCCAGTACTTC.